The 13 T cell receptor beta chains presented below share a single source sample, sequenced in a study of blood T cell repertoires in COVID-19. Assay: immunoSEQ multiplex PCR; the TCRdb copy retains only in-frame clones and omits some. The data contain around 130,000 clones, less than 90% of them singletons. The source material was PBMCs or T cells enriched from blood (not recorded which). The receptors shown here come from a man aged 25 to 40 who had recovered from COVID-19.

This clone was seen more than once but under ten times. This sequence joins TRBV7-8 and TRBJ1-5; D is undetermined. CDR1 SGHVS and CDR2 FQNEAQ come from the germline V gene. This CDR3 contains 13 residues. V shed 5 bases and J shed 6 bases, with 11 bases lying between them. The CDR3 spells CASSQTRGQPQHF. The CDR3 region has the DNA TGTGCCAGCAGCCAGACACGGGGTCAGCCCCAGCATTTT.

The chain is built from TRBV19 and TRBJ1-5; 7 nucleotides agree with TRBD1. This CDR3 spans 15 amino acids. Germline lookup yields CDR1 LNHDA and CDR2 SQIVND (reference sequence). V gave up 4 bases and J gave up 0 bases; unmatched junction bases: 3. The CDR3 DNA reads TGTGCCAGTAGTAGAGACAGGGATAGCAATCAGCCCCAGCATTTT. As protein: CASSRDRDSNQPQHF.

This clone was counted a single time. The rearrangement links TRBV10-3 to TRBJ2-5, with TRBD1 matching 7 bases. J lost 0 bases, V lost 3 bases, and 13 bases had no gene match. Germline V lookup: CDR1 ENHRY, CDR2 SYGVKD. CDR3 length: 18 amino acids. The CDR3 protein is CAISDPTPGQGDQETQYF. The CDR3 bases are TGTGCCATCAGTGACCCTACCCCAGGGCAGGGGGACCAAGAGACCCAGTACTTC.

The chain employs TRBV4-1 and TRBJ2-1; the D gene is possibly TRBD2 (5 bases). This CDR3 is 18 amino acids long. V shed 1 base and J shed 3 bases, with 19 bases lying between them. Per germline, CDR1 MGHRA and CDR2 YSYEKL. Written as DNA, the CDR3 is TGCGCCAGCAGCCAAGCCCCAGCCGGAGGATCACTCTACAATGAGCAGTTCTTC. This translates into CASSQAPAGGSLYNEQFF.

The V call is TRBV2, the J call TRBJ2-3; 11 bases map to TRBD1. The CDR3 loop spans 15 amino acids. The germline V gene encodes CDR1 SNHLY and CDR2 FYNNEI. V lost 3 bases to trimming and J lost 6 bases; unmatched junction nucleotides: 5. Here the CDR3 DNA reads TGTGCCAGCAGTGAGGGGACAGGGGGAGAGGATACGCAGTATTTT. It yields the protein CASSEGTGGEDTQYF. The whole variable domain, remainder taken from reference TRBV2 and TRBJ2-3, is EPEVTQTPSHQVTQMGQEVILRCVPISNHLYFYWYRQILGQKVEFLVSFYNNEISEKSEIFDDQFSVERPDGSNFTLKIRSTKLEDSAMYFCASSEGTGGEDTQYFGPGTRLTVL.

This chain uses TRBV6-5 with TRBJ1-1, with D possibly TRBD1 on 5 matching bases. The CDR3 loop spans 13 amino acids. V lost 10 bases, J lost 1 base, and 13 bases lay in between. Germline CDR1 is MNHEY and CDR2 is SVGAGI. CDR3 sequence: CAILDIPNTEAFF. The CDR3 DNA follows: TGTGCCATCCTGGACATCCCGAACACTGAAGCTTTCTTT.

This chain links TRBV2 with TRBJ1-5; D remains unclear. With 7 bases removed from V and 0 bases from J, the gap between germline ends came to 10 bases. CDR1 and CDR2 (germline): SNHLY, FYNNEI. The CDR3 contains 14 residues. CDR3 protein: CASNGGNSNQPQHF. The CDR3, as DNA: TGTGCCAGCAATGGCGGGAATAGCAATCAGCCCCAGCATTTT.

The V and J genes are TRBV7-9 and TRBJ2-1; D is undetermined. CDR3 length equals 12 residues. Trimming stripped 0 bases from V and 15 bases from J, with 12 bases between. Germline CDR1 reads SEHNR; CDR2 reads FQNEAQ (reference sequence). The CDR3 nucleotides read TGTGCCAGCAGCTTAGCGAGCATAGCTCTGTTCTTC. This encodes CASSLASIALFF.

This sequence joins TRBV7-9 and TRBJ1-1; a weak D match, TRBD1 (5 bases). The V gene's germline CDR1 is SEHNR and CDR2 FQNEAQ (reference sequence). The CDR3 consists of 17 residues. V was clipped by 4 bases and J by 1 base, with 19 bases between them. For the CDR3, the DNA is TGTGCCAGCAGCTCCGTGCGGGGCAGTTCGTCGAACACTGAAGCTTTCTTT. The encoded protein is CASSSVRGSSSNTEAFF.

The chain couples TRBV18 to TRBJ2-2; D is perhaps TRBD1 (6 bases). Germline lookup yields CDR1 KGHSH and CDR2 LQKENI. V gave up 3 bases and J gave up 0 bases, with 8 bases separating them. The CDR3 length is 15 residues. CDR3 sequence: CASSPGQSNTGELFF. CDR3 nucleotide sequence: TGTGCCAGCTCACCGGGACAATCGAACACCGGGGAGCTGTTTTTT.

The CDR3 reads CASSQEWASGHYEQYF. The DNA of the CDR3 is TGTGCCAGCAGCCAAGAATGGGCTAGCGGACACTACGAGCAGTACTTC. J is TRBJ2-7 and V is TRBV4-2; 7 bases fit TRBD2. CDR1 is LGHNA, CDR2 YNFKEQ, per germline. This CDR3 is built from 16 residues. V dropped 0 bases and J dropped 3; count of bases not matched to a gene: 8.

This clone has a handful of counts. V usage is TRBV6-2 or TRBV6-3 and J usage is TRBJ1-6, with D possibly TRBD1 on 5 matching bases. The CDR3 totals 16 residues. The germline CDR1 and CDR2 sequences are MNHEY and SVGEGT. The V end lost 6 bases, the J end lost 2 bases, and 14 bases lay between the germline ends. The CDR3, as DNA: TGTGCCAGCAGCGGGACTGGAGGGACCTATAATTCACCCCTCCACTTT. This encodes CASSGTGGTYNSPLHF.

This clone has at least ten counts. DNA of the CDR3: TGTGCCAGCAGCGCTGGGGACACAAAAAACTATGGCTACACCTTC. Amino acids: CASSAGDTKNYGYTF. J is TRBJ1-2 and V is TRBV9; D is possibly TRBD1 (6 bases). This CDR3 spans 15 amino acids. CDR1 and CDR2 (germline): SGDLS, YYNGEE. V lost 3 bases, J lost 2 bases, and 14 bases lay in between.